These 27 T cell receptor beta chains share one sample of origin, sequenced in a study of blood T cell repertoires in COVID-19. Produced via immunoSEQ multiplex PCR; TCRdb's table is partial and in-frame only. The sample has nearly 200,000 clones, roughly nine tenths seen once. The sequenced sample consisted of peripheral blood. The receptors derive from a woman aged 70 to 79 with acute or convalescent COVID-19.

The rearrangement uses TRBV10-1 and TRBJ2-1, with a possible D match to TRBD1 (6 bases). Deletions cut 5 bases from V and 7 bases from J, with 18 bases between. Germline CDR1 WNHNN, CDR2 SYGVQD (reference sequence). The CDR3 spans 15 residues. The CDR3 region is CASSNRDKPGNEQFF. The CDR3 coding sequence is TGCGCCAGCAGTAACCGGGACAAGCCAGGTAATGAGCAGTTCTTC.

The V and J genes are TRBV6-6 and TRBJ2-3; the match to TRBD2 covers 12 bases. Per germline, CDR1 MNHNY and CDR2 SVGAGI (reference sequence). V gave up 6 bases and J gave up 4 bases; unmatched junction bases: 8. The CDR3 extends over 16 amino acids. The CDR3 is CASRATSGRIADTQYF. Written as DNA, the CDR3 is TGTGCCAGCAGAGCCACTAGCGGGAGGATTGCAGATACGCAGTATTTT.

The CDR3 DNA reads TGTGCCTGGAGTTCGTTGGGACTACGCCAAGAGACCCAGTACTTC. Translated: CAWSSLGLRQETQYF. The chain couples TRBV30 to TRBJ2-5; 7 nucleotides align to TRBD2. CDR3 length: 15 residues. V shed 2 bases, J shed 1 base, and the junction held 7 bases outside the gene matches. Germline loops: CDR1 GTSNPN, CDR2 SVGIG (reference sequence). The full variable domain, rest sourced from reference TRBV30 and TRBJ2-5, is SQTIHQWPATLVQPVGSPLSLECTVEGTSNPNLYWYRQAAGRGLQLLFYSVGIGQISSEVPQNLSASRPQDRQFILSSKKLLLSDSGFYLCAWSSLGLRQETQYFGPGTRLLVL.

The chain has TRBV18 and TRBJ1-4; 7 bases align to TRBD1. V trimming: 2 bases; J trimming: 3 bases; junction bases outside the gene matches: 6. The germline gives CDR1 KGHSH, CDR2 LQKENI. CDR3 size: 16 residues. Here the CDR3 DNA reads TGTGCCAGCTCACCAGATACCGGGACAGCTAATGAAAAACTGTTTTTT. Translating gives CASSPDTGTANEKLFF.

V is TRBV5-1 and J is TRBJ2-1; 7 bases map to TRBD2. Germline assignment: CDR1 SGHRS and CDR2 YFSETQ. The CDR3 runs 17 residues. J lost 6 bases, V lost 2 bases, and 14 bases had no gene match. The CDR3 DNA sequence: TGCGCCAGCAGCTTTAGTCGGTTGGGGGAGGGCCTCAATGAGCAGTTCTTC. Its protein is CASSFSRLGEGLNEQFF. The complete variable domain, with remaining parts taken from reference TRBV5-1 and TRBJ2-1, reads KAGVTQTPRYLIKTRGQQVTLSCSPISGHRSVSWYQQTPGQGLQFLFEYFSETQRNKGNFPGRFSGRQFSNSRSEMNVSTLELGDSALYLCASSFSRLGEGLNEQFFGPGTRLTVL.

V gene TRBV18 combines with J gene TRBJ1-1; the D gene is possibly TRBD1 (5 bases). The CDR3 runs 16 residues. The germline gives CDR1 KGHSH, CDR2 LQKENI. V gave up 0 bases and J gave up 3 bases, with 14 bases separating them. The CDR3 DNA reads as TGTGCCAGCTCACCACCTGGGCAGGGAAGATACACTGAAGCTTTCTTT. This translates into CASSPPGQGRYTEAFF.

This clone showed up just a few times. The V and J genes are TRBV10-3 and TRBJ1-2; tentative D call: TRBD1 (6 bases). Germline V lookup: CDR1 ENHRY, CDR2 SYGVKD. The CDR3 spans 15 residues. V lost 0 bases, J lost 8 bases, and 16 bases lay in between. CDR3 region: CAISESNGQRSGYTF. CDR3 in DNA: TGTGCCATCAGTGAGTCGAACGGACAGAGGAGCGGCTACACCTTC.

J is TRBJ2-7 and V is TRBV29-1; 7 bases map to TRBD1. The CDR3 has 12 residues. In germline, CDR1 is SQVTM, CDR2 ANQGSEA. Trimming took 3 bases from V and 2 from J; bases not matched to a gene: 1. CDR3 protein: CSVETGTYEQYF. The CDR3 DNA sequence: TGCAGCGTTGAGACAGGGACCTACGAGCAGTACTTC.

The chain combines TRBV6-7 with TRBJ2-3, with a weak D call TRBD1 (7 bases). TRBV6-7 is given ORF status, its function remaining uncertain. Trimming took off 7 bases at V and 2 bases at J, with 16 bases between the two ends. The CDR3 covers 15 residues. In DNA, the CDR3 is TGTGCCAGCACCCCGGGGGACAGCCTCACAGATACGCAGTATTTT. It codes for CASTPGDSLTDTQYF.

The J gene is TRBJ2-5, the V gene TRBV7-2; possibly TRBD1 for D (5 bases). Trimming pared 1 base from V and 2 bases from J, leaving 8 bases between. Germline lookup yields CDR1 SGHTA and CDR2 FQGNSA. CDR3 size: 14 residues. CDR3 DNA sequence: TGTGCCAGCAGCTTAGTCACAGGTCAAGAGACCCAGTACTTC. This gives the protein CASSLVTGQETQYF. Combining the CDR3 with reference TRBV7-2 and TRBJ2-5 gives the whole variable domain GAGVSQSPSNKVTEKGKDVELRCDPISGHTALYWYRQSLGQGLEFLIYFQGNSAPDKSGLPSDRFSAERTGGSVSTLTIQRTQQEDSAVYLCASSLVTGQETQYFGPGTRLLVL.

The rearrangement joins TRBV7-3 to TRBJ1-1; D is uncertain. CDR3 length: 13 residues. The germline CDR1 and CDR2 sequences are SGHTA and FQGTGA. Trimming took off 5 bases at V and 2 bases at J, with 9 bases between the two ends. The CDR3 DNA reads TGTGCCAGCAGCCTTCTATCTAACACTGAAGCTTTCTTT. This translates into CASSLLSNTEAFF.

This clone was observed a handful of times. The rearrangement links TRBV4-3 to TRBJ1-5; D not resolved. The V end lost 0 bases, the J end lost 6 bases, and 12 bases lay between the germline ends. Looked up from germline, CDR1 is LGHNA and CDR2 is YSLEER. CDR3 length: 15 amino acids. In DNA form, the CDR3 reads TGCGCCAGCAGCCAAGACCACAGTAGTGGTCAGCCCCAGCATTTT. Translated, it gives CASSQDHSSGQPQHF.

The rearrangement uses TRBV18 and TRBJ2-2, with a possible D match to TRBD1 (5 bases). With 4 bases removed from V and 1 base from J, the gap between germline ends came to 10 bases. This CDR3 has 15 amino acids. CDR1 and CDR2 from the germline V gene are KGHSH and LQKENI. This chain's CDR3 is CASSLLRGNTGELFF. As DNA, the CDR3 is TGTGCCAGCTCACTCCTAAGGGGGAACACCGGGGAGCTGTTTTTT.

This sequence joins TRBV19 and TRBJ2-6; 8 positions match TRBD1. This CDR3 region has 17 residues. V dropped 1 base and J dropped 1; count of bases not matched to a gene: 3. CDR1 and CDR2 (germline): LNHDA, SQIVND (reference sequence). The CDR3 nucleotides are TGTGCCAGTAGTATAGGCCGGGACAGGTCTGGGGCCAACGTCCTGACTTTC. Protein sequence: CASSIGRDRSGANVLTF.

The chain couples TRBV2 to TRBJ2-3; 8 bases map to TRBD2. In germline, CDR1 is SNHLY, CDR2 FYNNEI. Trimming cost V 10 bases and J 0 bases; bases outside gene matches: 3. This CDR3 has 13 amino acids. The CDR3 DNA sequence: TGTGCCAATAGCGGGGTTAGCACAGATACGCAGTATTTT. Protein product: CANSGVSTDTQYF.

The chain carries TRBV6-6 and TRBJ1-1; D may be TRBD1 (5 bases). CDR1 and CDR2 (germline): MNHNY, SVGAGI (reference sequence). Trimming removed 5 bases from V and 1 base from J, with 11 bases in between. This CDR3 is built from 14 residues. The DNA for the CDR3 is TGTGCCAGCAGTCTCGCGGGGACGAACACTGAAGCTTTCTTT. It translates to CASSLAGTNTEAFF.

This clone was found a few times. The chain joins TRBV9 to TRBJ2-7; 10 positions match TRBD2. The V gene's germline CDR1 is SGDLS and CDR2 YYNGEE. With 0 bases clipped from V and 2 bases from J, the junction kept 2 bases outside the gene matches. The CDR3 extends over 15 amino acids. The CDR3 loop is CASSVGTSGPYEQYF. The CDR3 DNA is TGTGCCAGCAGCGTAGGGACTAGCGGTCCCTACGAGCAGTACTTC.

The V gene is TRBV9, the J gene TRBJ2-7, with 7 bases that match TRBD2. The CDR3 length is 15 residues. Germline CDR1 is SGDLS and CDR2 is YYNGEE. Germline trimming cut 0 bases from V and 5 bases from J; bases unmatched to any gene: 8. This chain's CDR3 is CASSVEGGSYNEQYF. In nucleotides, the CDR3 is TGTGCCAGCAGCGTAGAGGGAGGGAGTTATAACGAGCAGTACTTC.

This chain joins TRBV4-1 and TRBJ1-6, with unresolved D. The germline V and J ends were trimmed by 2 bases and 10 bases, with 21 bases remaining between them. Germline V gives CDR1 MGHRA, CDR2 YSYEKL. The CDR3 length is 17 residues. CDR3 DNA sequence: TGCGCCAGCAGCCAACGGGCCGTCGCCAGCGGGGAATCACCCCTCCACTTT. Translating it yields CASSQRAVASGESPLHF.

A single count supports this clone. This sequence joins TRBV6-6 and TRBJ1-6, with D maybe TRBD1 (6 bases). In germline, CDR1 is MNHNY, CDR2 SVGAGI (reference sequence). The ends were cut back, 6 bases at V and 8 bases at J, with 17 bases in the middle. The CDR3 totals 15 residues. CDR3 DNA sequence: TGTGCCAGCAGGTCCCTAACAGGGACCCATTCACCCCTCCACTTT. Protein product: CASRSLTGTHSPLHF.

The genes are TRBV5-4 and TRBJ2-3, with D uncertain. CDR3 length: 14 residues. Per the germline V gene, CDR1 is SGHNT and CDR2 is YYREEE (reference sequence). With 4 bases removed from V and 0 bases from J, the gap between germline ends came to 9 bases. CDR3 region: CASSPATSTDTQYF. The DNA for the CDR3 is TGTGCCAGCAGCCCTGCAACTAGCACAGATACGCAGTATTTT.

The chain has TRBV6-2 or TRBV6-3 and TRBJ1-2; perhaps TRBD1 as D (5 bases). V was cut by 0 bases and J by 7 bases, with 15 bases left in between. This CDR3 comprises 15 residues. Looked up from germline, CDR1 is MNHEY and CDR2 is SVGEGT. The CDR3 here is CASSYSFQGLGGYTF. The DNA for the CDR3 is TGTGCCAGCAGTTACTCGTTTCAGGGACTCGGTGGCTACACCTTC.

CDR3 region: CASSLFKGTGEKKAGANVLTF. Written as DNA, the CDR3 is TGTGCCAGCAGTTTATTTAAGGGAACAGGGGAAAAAAAGGCTGGGGCCAACGTCCTGACTTTC. The chain combines TRBV27 with TRBJ2-6; 7 bases align to TRBD1. Germline V gene lookup returns CDR1 MNHEY and CDR2 SMNVEV (reference sequence). CDR3 length: 21 amino acids. Trimming cost V 1 base and J 2 bases; bases outside gene matches: 17.

The chain links TRBV5-4 to TRBJ1-2; D is unclear. Trimming took 0 bases from V and 4 from J, leaving 10 bases between them. Germline loops: CDR1 SGHNT, CDR2 YYREEE (reference sequence). The CDR3 consists of 14 residues. The CDR3 bases are TGTGCCAGCAGCTTGGCGGAGAGGTCCTATGGCTACACCTTC. This sequence encodes CASSLAERSYGYTF.

The V and J genes are TRBV12-5 and TRBJ2-1; D is uncertain. Trimming removed 0 bases from V and 10 bases from J, with 4 bases in between. The V gene's germline CDR1 is LGHNT and CDR2 FRNRAP. This CDR3 has 11 residues. The DNA for the CDR3 is TGTGCTAGTGGTTTGGTACACGAGCAGTTCTTC. It encodes CASGLVHEQFF.

V usage is TRBV6-2 or TRBV6-3 and J usage is TRBJ2-1; 10 bases are shared with TRBD1. The germline gives CDR1 MNHEY, CDR2 SVGEGT. The V and J ends lost 1 base and 5 bases, in that order; junction bases with no gene match: 2. The CDR3 has 15 residues. For the CDR3, the DNA is TGTGCCAGCAGTTACTTGGACAGGGGGAACAATGAGCAGTTCTTC. It specifies CASSYLDRGNNEQFF.

V gene TRBV19 combines with J gene TRBJ2-3, with 12 bases aligning to TRBD2. With 5 bases clipped from V and 3 bases from J, the junction kept 3 bases outside the gene matches. This CDR3 has 15 amino acids. Per germline, CDR1 LNHDA and CDR2 SQIVND (reference sequence). CDR3 residues: CASSQLAGGTDTQYF. Here the CDR3 DNA reads TGTGCCAGTAGTCAACTAGCGGGAGGAACAGATACGCAGTATTTT.